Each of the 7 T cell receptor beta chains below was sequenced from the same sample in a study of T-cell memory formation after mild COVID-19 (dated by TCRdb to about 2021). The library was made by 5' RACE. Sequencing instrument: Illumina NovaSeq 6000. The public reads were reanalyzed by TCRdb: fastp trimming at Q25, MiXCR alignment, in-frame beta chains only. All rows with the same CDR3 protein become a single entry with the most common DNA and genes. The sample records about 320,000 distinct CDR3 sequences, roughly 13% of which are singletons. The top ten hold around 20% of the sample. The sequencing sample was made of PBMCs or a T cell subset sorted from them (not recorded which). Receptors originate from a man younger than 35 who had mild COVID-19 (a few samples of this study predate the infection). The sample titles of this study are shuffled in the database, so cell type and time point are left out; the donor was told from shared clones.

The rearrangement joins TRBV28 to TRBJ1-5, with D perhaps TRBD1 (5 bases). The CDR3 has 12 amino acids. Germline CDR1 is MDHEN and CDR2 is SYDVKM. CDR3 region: CTTSRSGEPQHF. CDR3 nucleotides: TGTACCACCAGTAGATCGGGGGAGCCCCAGCATTTT.

CDR3 protein: CSARDGGAGEQYV. The CDR3 DNA is TGCAGTGCTAGAGATGGGGGGGCCGGAGAGCAGTACGTC. The genes are TRBV20-1 and TRBJ2-7; D might be TRBD2 (7 bases). There are 13 residues in the CDR3. V was trimmed by 0 bases and J by 7 bases, leaving 13 bases between them. Germline V lookup: CDR1 DFQATT, CDR2 SNEGSKA (reference sequence).

The CDR3 sequence is CASSYLGGANTGELFF. The CDR3 DNA sequence: TGTGCCAGCAGTTACCTTGGGGGCGCGAACACCGGGGAGCTGTTTTTT. The chain combines TRBV6-2 or TRBV6-3 with TRBJ2-2, with a weak D call TRBD1 (6 bases). The CDR3 loop spans 16 amino acids. Germline-derived CDR1 and CDR2 are MNHEY and SVGEGT. Trimming shortened V by 2 bases and J by 0 bases, and 10 bases separated the two germline ends.

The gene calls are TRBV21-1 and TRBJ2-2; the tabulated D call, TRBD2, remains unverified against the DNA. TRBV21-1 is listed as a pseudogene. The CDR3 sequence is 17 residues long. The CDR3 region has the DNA TGTGCCAGGAATCGACTAGCGGGGGGGCACTACACCGGGGAGCTGTTTTTT. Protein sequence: CARNRLAGGHYTGELFF.

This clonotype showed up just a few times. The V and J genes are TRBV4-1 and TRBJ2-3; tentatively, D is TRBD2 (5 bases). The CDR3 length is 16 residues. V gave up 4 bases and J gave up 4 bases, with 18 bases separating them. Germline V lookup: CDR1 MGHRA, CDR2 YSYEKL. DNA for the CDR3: TGCGCCAGCAGCCTTGCGGTAGCTGGGAGAGCAGATACGCAGTATTTT. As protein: CASSLAVAGRADTQYF.

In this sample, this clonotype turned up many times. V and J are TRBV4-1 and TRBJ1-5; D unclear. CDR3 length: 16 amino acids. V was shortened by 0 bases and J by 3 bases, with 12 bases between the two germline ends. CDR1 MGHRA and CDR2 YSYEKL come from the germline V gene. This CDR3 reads CASSQDHGNLNQPQHF. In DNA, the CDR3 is TGCGCCAGCAGCCAAGATCACGGGAACCTCAATCAGCCCCAGCATTTT.

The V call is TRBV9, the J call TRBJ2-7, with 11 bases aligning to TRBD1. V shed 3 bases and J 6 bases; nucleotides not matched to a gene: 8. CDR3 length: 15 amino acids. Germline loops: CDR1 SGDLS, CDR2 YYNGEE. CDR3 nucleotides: TGTGCCAGCAGCGGGACCGGGACAGGGGGTTTCGAGCAGTACTTC. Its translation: CASSGTGTGGFEQYF. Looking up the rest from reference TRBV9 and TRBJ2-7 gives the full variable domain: DSGVTQTPKHLITATGQRVTLRCSPRSGDLSVYWYQQSLDQGLQFLIQYYNGEERAKGNILERFSAQQFPDLHSELNLSSLELGDSALYFCASSGTGTGGFEQYFGPGTRLTVT.